This T cell receptor beta chain originates from a study of CXCR3-negative and CXCR3-positive naive CD8 T cells. Findings and caveats of the study: Whereas memory cells differed, naive CXCR3-negative and CXCR3-positive cells shared similar TRBV-TRBJ usage. TRB CDR3s of CXCR3-positive naive cells were more hydrophobic than those of CXCR3-negative naive cells.

This CDR3 has 18 amino acids. Researchers sorted 300,000 cells of each CD8+ T cell subset in triplicate. Cells that were CD45RO-CCR7+CD27+CD95- constituted naive CD8+ T cells. The TRB libraries of cDNA were built by UMI-labeled 5' RACE. TCRdb reprocessed the 5' RACE reads and stores each CDR3 protein as one record, lacking DNA. There are fewer than 65,000 distinct CDR3 sequences in the sample, with around 4.9% held by the top ten. Comment on this clonotype: Its antigen is currently unknown.

The chain is built from TRBV21-1 and TRBJ1-1; TCRdb names TRBD1, which stays unverified in the absence of DNA. TRBV21-1 is a recognized pseudogene. This clonotype was obtained from a human donor in good health. Some clones in this sample may be carry-over from other donors' samples. Sequencing was performed on naive CXCR3+ CD8+ T cells from blood. Subset defined: CD45RO-CCR7+CD27+CD95- naive CD8+ T cells expressing CXCR3 (TNR3+). CDR3: CASSKPRNPGHRNTEAFF.